This T cell receptor (beta chain) was recorded in a study of cytomegalovirus exposure and HLA in healthy donors. Overall study: The early release's HLA-typed donors yielded some 85 million unique TCRs.

60 Vbeta and 13 Jbeta primers were used in PCR. Original processing methods: Later reanalysis found around 80 million unique TCR beta chains, roughly 9.9 million of them shared. Here immunoSEQ multiplex PCR was the method, and the copy in TCRdb shows in-frame clones only, minus some. The D gene and trimming were derived from the DNA, and the V and J assignments and clone size from that table. The data show over 150,000 clones, roughly 82% seen once. Study-level findings and limits: Among CMV-associated TCR beta chains, most appeared HLA-restricted in a later analysis.

About this clone: Its antigen is not known.

This clonotype was sampled from a man aged 45-60 years in good health and CMV-seropositive. The sample comprised PBMCs.

In DNA form, the CDR3 reads TGTGCCACCAGCAGAGATAGGGGAAGGTCCGGGGAGCTGTTTTTT. Translating gives CATSRDRGRSGELFF. The chain uses TRBV15 and TRBJ2-2, with D possibly being TRBD1 (5 bases). The ends were cut back, 0 bases at V and 6 bases at J, with 11 bases in the middle. CDR3 length: 15 residues. Germline lookup yields CDR1 LNHNV and CDR2 YYDKDF (reference sequence).